The text below deals with one T cell receptor beta chain. The data originate from a study of control samples from healthy donors and cancer patients. Germline CDR1 is SNHLY and CDR2 is FYNNEI. V lost 7 bases to trimming and J lost 13 bases, with 19 bases between them. The CDR3 is 12 amino acids. TCRdb's table, derived via immunoSEQ multiplex PCR, lists solely in-frame clones and lacks some. Among 200,000 to 250,000 clones listed, 85% to 95% were seen once. This chain joins TRBV2 and TRBJ1-2, with D possibly matching TRBD1 (5 bases). The source is a man over 45 in good health. Sequences were obtained from blood. Here the CDR3 reads CASIEGLHGATF. CDR3 DNA sequence: TGTGCCAGCATCGAAGGGCTCCATGGGGCCACCTTC.